The rows below give T cell receptor beta chains drawn from one sample of a study of blood T cell repertoires in COVID-19. Only in-frame clones appear in the TCRdb table, and some are missing; sequencing was by immunoSEQ multiplex PCR. Here the sample spans about 220,000 clones, 80% to 90% being singletons. The sample was peripheral blood. Source of these receptors: a man in his fifties or sixties with active or convalescent COVID-19. The CDR3 runs from the conserved cysteine through the conserved F or W. Each record gives: V gene, clone size, D gene, J gene, CDR3 DNA, CDR3 protein. A D gene is named only where the DNA matches it firmly. Not all rows give a size; the values are once, few, many and, for expanded clones, a class.

>TRBV24-1|-|TRBD1|TRBJ2-5
TGTGCCACCAGTGATTCTTTAACAGGGGTGACCCAGTACTTC
CATSDSLTGVTQYF
>TRBV10-1|-|-|TRBJ1-4
TGCGCCAGCAGTGAGGAGGGCAACCGTTCCGCGGCACTGTTTTTT
CASSEEGNRSAALFF
>TRBV7-8|few|TRBD2|TRBJ2-1
TGTGCCAGCAGCAGCACTAGCGGGGGCAATGAGCAGTTCTTC
CASSSTSGGNEQFF
>TRBV28|-|-|TRBJ1-6
TGTGCCAGCAGTCACCCTCCGGGACACCTTAATTCACCCCTCCACTTT
CASSHPPGHLNSPLHF
>TRBV6-2/TRBV6-3|once|-|TRBJ1-4
TGTGCCAGCAGCTTCTACGGGGAGGAAGAAAAACTGTTTTTT
CASSFYGEEEKLFF
>TRBV4-2|-|TRBD2|TRBJ2-1
TGTGCCAGCACCCCAACTCGAGCGGGGGGGCCGGGGAGTTTGAATGAGCAGTTCTTC
CASTPTRAGGPGSLNEQFF
>TRBV13|-|-|TRBJ1-2
TGTGCCAGCAGCTGGGGACTCCACTATGGCTACACCTTC
CASSWGLHYGYTF
>TRBV5-4|-|TRBD1|TRBJ1-2
TGTGCCAGCAGCACCTGGACAGGGAGGCTCTATGGCTACACCTTC
CASSTWTGRLYGYTF
>TRBV5-1|-|-|TRBJ2-1
TGCGCCAGCAGCTTTGACCAGCGGGTCGGCATTGAGCAGTTCTTC
CASSFDQRVGIEQFF
>TRBV5-1|-|-|TRBJ1-5
TGCGCCAGCAGCTTGGGAGGCGGGTATCAGCCCCAGCATTTT
CASSLGGGYQPQHF
>TRBV6-1|-|-|TRBJ1-2
TGTGCCAGCAGTGAACGAGGAGAAGCGTATGGCTACACCTTC
CASSERGEAYGYTF
>TRBV9|-|-|TRBJ1-2
TGTGCCAGCAGTCAGCGTCTTGAGAGCTATGGCTACACCTTC
CASSQRLESYGYTF
>TRBV5-5|-|TRBD1|TRBJ2-2
TGTGCCAGCAGCTTGGGCGGGACAGGGCCCTCTAGAACCACCGGGGAGCTGTTTTTT
CASSLGGTGPSRTTGELFF
>TRBV4-1|-|TRBD1|TRBJ1-4
TGCGCCAGCAGCCAAGAGCCCGGGACAGGGTATGAAAAACTGTTTTTT
CASSQEPGTGYEKLFF
>TRBV6-5|-|-|TRBJ1-6
TGTGCCAGCAGCCCCTCCCCCTTTAATTCACCCCTCCACTTT
CASSPSPFNSPLHF
>TRBV3-1/TRBV3-2|-|-|TRBJ2-2
TGTGCCAGCAGCCAAAATTATCTGAACACCGGGGAGCTGTTTTTT
CASSQNYLNTGELFF
>TRBV4-3|-|-|TRBJ2-6
TGCGCCAGCAGTCACGCCCTCTCCGACATGGGCTCTGGGGCCAACGTCCTGACTTTC
CASSHALSDMGSGANVLTF
>TRBV11-3|-|-|TRBJ1-1
TGTGCCAGCAGCTTAGATTCCGGGGGGACTGAAGCTTTCTTT
CASSLDSGGTEAFF
>TRBV7-6|-|TRBD2|TRBJ2-1
TGTGCCAGCAGCTTACTACTAGCGGACTACAATGAGCAGTTCTTC
CASSLLLADYNEQFF
>TRBV11-2|once|-|TRBJ1-2
TGTGCCAGCAGCTTAGGGGCCGGCGGCTACACCTTC
CASSLGAGGYTF
>TRBV29-1|-|-|TRBJ1-2
TGCAGCGTGTGGGGCGACAACGGCTATGGCTACACCTTC
CSVWGDNGYGYTF
>TRBV12-2|-|-|TRBJ1-6
TGTGCAAGTCGCCGCGGTCGGGTGAGCTCCTATAATTCACCCCTCCACTTT
CASRRGRVSSYNSPLHF
>TRBV28|-|-|TRBJ2-5
TGTGCCAGCAGCCTAGGGGGAGTAGAGACCCAGTACTTC
CASSLGGVETQYF
>TRBV6-1|-|-|TRBJ1-5
TGTGCCAGCAGTGAATGGGAGGGAGTCAATCAGCCCCAGCATTTT
CASSEWEGVNQPQHF
>TRBV15|-|TRBD1|TRBJ2-1
TGTGCCACCAGCAAGGGGACAGGGGGACACAATGAGCAGTTCTTC
CATSKGTGGHNEQFF
>TRBV27|-|-|TRBJ2-7
TGTGCCAGCAGTCTATGGCAAAGCTCCTACGAGCAGTACTTC
CASSLWQSSYEQYF
>TRBV5-1|-|-|TRBJ2-7
TGCGCCAGCAGCTTGGGGGCTAGCTTCTCCTACGAGCAGTACTTC
CASSLGASFSYEQYF
>TRBV5-6|once|TRBD2|TRBJ2-1
TGTGCCAGCAGCTTCCGGGGACTAGCGGCCTACAATGAGCAGTTCTTC
CASSFRGLAAYNEQFF
>TRBV7-3|-|-|TRBJ2-7
TGTGCCAGCAGCTTCGACAACCACTACGAGCAGTACTTC
CASSFDNHYEQYF
>TRBV5-1|-|-|TRBJ1-1
TGCGCCAGCAGCTTGGAAGGGGATGAAGCTTTCTTT
CASSLEGDEAFF
>TRBV7-2|-|-|TRBJ1-2
TGTGCCAGCAGCTTAGAAGGGGAAGGAGGCTACACCTTC
CASSLEGEGGYTF
>TRBV6-2/TRBV6-3|-|TRBD1|TRBJ1-5
TGTGCCAGCAGTCAAGGGACAGGGATGGGCAATCAGCCCCAGCATTTT
CASSQGTGMGNQPQHF
>TRBV14|-|-|TRBJ1-1
TGTGCCAGCAGCCGGACATGGGACACTGAAGCTTTCTTT
CASSRTWDTEAFF
>TRBV27|-|TRBD1|TRBJ1-5
TGTGCCAGCAGTTCCACAGGGGGAGGGGATCAGCCCCAGCATTTT
CASSSTGGGDQPQHF
>TRBV7-2|-|TRBD2|TRBJ2-3
TGTGCCAGCAGCTCCTCCGGGGGGGCCGGAGATACGCAGTATTTT
CASSSSGGAGDTQYF